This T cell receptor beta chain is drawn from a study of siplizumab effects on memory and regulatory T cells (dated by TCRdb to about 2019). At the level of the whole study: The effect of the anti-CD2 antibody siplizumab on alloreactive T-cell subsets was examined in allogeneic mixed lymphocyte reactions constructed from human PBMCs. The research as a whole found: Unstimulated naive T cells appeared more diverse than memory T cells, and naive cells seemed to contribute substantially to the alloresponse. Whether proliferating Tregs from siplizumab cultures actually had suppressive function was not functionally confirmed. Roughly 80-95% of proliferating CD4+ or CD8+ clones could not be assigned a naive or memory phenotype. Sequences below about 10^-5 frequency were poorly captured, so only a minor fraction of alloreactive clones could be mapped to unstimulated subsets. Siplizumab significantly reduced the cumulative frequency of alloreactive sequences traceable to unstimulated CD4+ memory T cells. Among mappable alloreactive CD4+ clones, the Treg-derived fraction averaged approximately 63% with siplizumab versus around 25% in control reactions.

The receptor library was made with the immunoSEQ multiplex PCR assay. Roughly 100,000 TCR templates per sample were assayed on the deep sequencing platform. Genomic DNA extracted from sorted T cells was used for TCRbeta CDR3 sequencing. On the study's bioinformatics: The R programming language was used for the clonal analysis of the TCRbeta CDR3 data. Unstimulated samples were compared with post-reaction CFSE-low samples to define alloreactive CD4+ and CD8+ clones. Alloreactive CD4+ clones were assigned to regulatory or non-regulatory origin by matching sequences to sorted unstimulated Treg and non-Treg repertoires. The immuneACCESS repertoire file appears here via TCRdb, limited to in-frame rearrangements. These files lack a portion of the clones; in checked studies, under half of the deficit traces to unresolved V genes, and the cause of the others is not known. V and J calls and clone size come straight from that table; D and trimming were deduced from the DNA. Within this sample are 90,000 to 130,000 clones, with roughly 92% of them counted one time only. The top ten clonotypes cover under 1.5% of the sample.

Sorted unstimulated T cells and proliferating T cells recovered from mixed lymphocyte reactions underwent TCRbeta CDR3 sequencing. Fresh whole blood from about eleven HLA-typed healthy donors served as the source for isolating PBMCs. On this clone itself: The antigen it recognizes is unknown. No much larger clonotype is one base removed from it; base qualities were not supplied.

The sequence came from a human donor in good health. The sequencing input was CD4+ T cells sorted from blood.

CDR3 sequence: CASSARQGALGNQPQHF. The DNA is TGTGCCAGTAGTGCGAGACAGGGGGCGCTTGGCAATCAGCCCCAGCATTTT. The rearranged chain carries TRBV19 and TRBJ1-5; the junction holds 10 bases that match TRBD1. V and J are trimmed by 5 bases and 2 bases, and the gene matches miss 9 bases of the junction. Spanning cysteine to phenylalanine, the CDR3 consists of 17 amino acids. Of the read, only the CDR3 DNA is kept; its 51 bases are in frame from base 1. Based on the germline V gene (reference sequence), the CDR1 and CDR2 sequences are LNHDA and SQIVND.